These 25 T cell receptor beta chains came from one sample sequenced in a study of T cells after yellow fever vaccination. TCRdb independently ran MiXCR on the 5' RACE reads; one entry per CDR3 protein. This sample has a few hundred thousand distinct CDR3 sequences; around 8.1% occur once, and the top ten carry 17%. Sequences were derived from PBMCs, sampled 35 to 50 days after the first yellow fever vaccination. Receptors originate from a man between 18 and 35 years old who received the YFV17D yellow fever vaccine.

At least ten counts were recorded for this clonotype. The chain is built from TRBV7-7 and TRBJ2-3; 7 bases line up with TRBD2. The CDR3 is 16 residues long. Per germline, CDR1 SSHAT and CDR2 FNYEAQ (reference sequence). Trimming removed 5 bases from V and 2 bases from J; junction bases left unmatched: 10. The DNA of the CDR3 is TGTGCCAGCAGCGCTACATCGGGGGGACTCACAGATACGCAGTATTTT. Translating it yields CASSATSGGLTDTQYF.

The rearrangement joins TRBV7-8 to TRBJ2-3; no firm D call. From germline, CDR1 is SGHVS and CDR2 FQNEAQ. V lost 4 bases and J lost 0, with 11 bases in between. The CDR3 length is 15 residues. CDR3 region: CASSYGRLSTDTQYF. The CDR3 region has the DNA TGTGCCAGCAGCTACGGACGGCTGAGCACAGATACGCAGTATTTT.

This clonotype was seen a few times. The chain carries TRBV19 and TRBJ2-1; the match to TRBD2 covers 10 bases. V lost 8 bases and J lost 6; bases outside the gene matches: 10. The CDR3 contains 15 residues. The V gene's germline CDR1 is LNHDA and CDR2 SQIVND (reference sequence). The CDR3 region has the DNA TGTGCCAGTGCCTTAGCGGGGGGCCCCCCCAATGAGCAGTTCTTC. It specifies CASALAGGPPNEQFF.

This sequence joins TRBV12-3 or TRBV12-4 and TRBJ2-5, with 12 bases fitting TRBD2. J was trimmed by 5 bases and V by 1 base; bases with no gene match: 11. The length of the CDR3 is 18 residues. The CDR3, as DNA: TGTGCCAGCAGTTTAGGGGCTCCTAGCGGGGGGGCTGGCGAGACCCAGTACTTC. Its translation is CASSLGAPSGGAGETQYF.

At least ten counts were recorded for this clonotype. At one boundary the junction diverges from the germline segment, which might be a read error. CDR3 amino acids: CASSPGLAGTDTQYF. CDR3 in DNA: TGTGCCAGCAGCCCCGGACTAGCGGGCACAGATACGCAGTATTTT. The genes are TRBV5-1 and TRBJ2-3; 10 nucleotides match TRBD2. The CDR3 totals 15 residues. Germline assignment: CDR1 SGHRS and CDR2 YFSETQ. Based on the CDR3 plus reference TRBV5-1 and TRBJ2-3, the full variable domain is KAGVTQTPRYLIKTRGQQVTLSCSPISGHRSVSWYQQTPGQGLQFLFEYFSETQRNKGNFPGRFSGRQFSNSRSEMNVSTLELGDSALYLCASSPGLAGTDTQYFGPGTRLTVL.

This clonotype was seen a handful of times. This sequence joins TRBV4-3 and TRBJ1-4; D call uncertain. The V end lost 8 bases, the J end lost 8 bases, and 12 bases lay between the germline ends. Germline values: CDR1 LGHNA, CDR2 YSLEER. The CDR3 is 12 residues long. The CDR3 protein is CASGPGREKLFF. Written as DNA, the CDR3 is TGCGCCAGCGGACCGGGGAGAGAAAAACTGTTTTTT.

In this sample, this clonotype turned up a few times. V gene TRBV20-1 combines with J gene TRBJ2-2; maybe TRBD2 (6 bases). Trimming took off 0 bases at V and 4 bases at J, with 12 bases between the two ends. Per germline, CDR1 DFQATT and CDR2 SNEGSKA (reference sequence). This CDR3 is 15 amino acids long. The CDR3 reads CSARDRRGSTGELFF. DNA for the CDR3: TGCAGTGCTAGAGATCGTCGGGGGAGCACCGGGGAGCTGTTTTTT.

The rearrangement joins TRBV4-1 to TRBJ1-4; tentatively, D is TRBD1 (6 bases). Germline V CDR1 and CDR2: MGHRA, YSYEKL. Trimming pared 6 bases from V and 0 bases from J, leaving 8 bases between. This CDR3 contains 14 residues. The DNA for the CDR3 is TGCGCCAGCAGAGGGGGGACAACTAATGAAAAACTGTTTTTT. It translates to CASRGGTTNEKLFF.

The sample holds a few counts of this clonotype. CDR3 residues: CSVDRGQGDEQFF. CDR3 coding DNA: TGCAGCGTTGACAGAGGGCAGGGCGATGAGCAGTTCTTC. The rearrangement uses TRBV29-1 and TRBJ2-1; D might be TRBD1 or TRBD2, each matching 5 bases. Germline values: CDR1 SQVTM, CDR2 ANQGSEA. The CDR3 sequence is 13 residues long. Between the trimmed V and J ends, which lost 3 bases and 8 bases, there was a span of 14 bases.

This clonotype was recorded a few times. The CDR3: CASRDSTADTQYF. DNA of the CDR3: TGCGCCAGCAGGGACAGTACGGCAGATACGCAGTATTTT. This chain uses TRBV5-1 with TRBJ2-3; maybe TRBD1 (6 bases). CDR1 is SGHRS, CDR2 YFSETQ, per germline. This CDR3 comprises 13 residues. V lost 5 bases and J 4 bases, leaving 11 bases between the germline ends. The whole variable domain, remainder taken from reference TRBV5-1 and TRBJ2-3, is KAGVTQTPRYLIKTRGQQVTLSCSPISGHRSVSWYQQTPGQGLQFLFEYFSETQRNKGNFPGRFSGRQFSNSRSEMNVSTLELGDSALYLCASRDSTADTQYFGPGTRLTVL.

The CDR3 is CAWRGSREQFF. The CDR3 DNA sequence: TGTGCCTGGAGGGGGAGCAGAGAGCAGTTCTTC. The V and J genes are TRBV30 and TRBJ2-1; D possibly corresponds to TRBD2 (5 bases). From germline, CDR1 is GTSNPN and CDR2 SVGIG (reference sequence). V lost 3 bases to trimming and J lost 10 bases, with 10 bases between them. The CDR3 has 11 residues.

The gene calls are TRBV12-3 or TRBV12-4 and TRBJ2-7; 9 bases align to TRBD1. Trimming cost V 7 bases and J 6 bases; bases outside gene matches: 10. There are 14 residues in the CDR3. This CDR3 is CASNSQGAPSEQYF. Here the CDR3 DNA reads TGTGCCAGCAATTCACAGGGGGCCCCCAGCGAGCAGTACTTC.

CDR3 region: CAISESGQAYGYTF. The DNA of the CDR3 is TGTGCCATCAGTGAGTCGGGGCAGGCCTATGGCTACACCTTC. The chain combines TRBV10-3 with TRBJ1-2; possibly TRBD1 for D (5 bases). V lost 0 bases, J lost 4 bases, and 9 bases lay in between. The CDR3 covers 14 residues. Germline V gene lookup returns CDR1 ENHRY and CDR2 SYGVKD.

The table lists this clonotype with a few counts. The chain has TRBV5-1 and TRBJ2-3, with D tentatively TRBD1 (6 bases). This CDR3 is 14 amino acids long. V lost 2 bases and J lost 3, with 10 bases in between. Germline CDR1 SGHRS, CDR2 YFSETQ. The CDR3 DNA sequence: TGCGCCAGCAGCTTCCCGCAGGGGACAGATACGCAGTATTTT. Protein product: CASSFPQGTDTQYF.

This clonotype turned up a few times. V and J are TRBV9 and TRBJ2-7, with 9 nucleotides matching TRBD2. The CDR3 covers 17 residues. The V gene end was trimmed by 9 bases and the J gene end by 0 bases; junction bases not matched to a gene: 16. CDR1 is SGDLS and CDR2 is YYNGEE in the germline V gene. The CDR3 here is CATIGGIAGAFSYEQYV. CDR3 DNA: TGTGCCACCATCGGGGGGATAGCGGGGGCTTTCTCCTACGAGCAGTACGTC.

This clonotype was detected a few times. Written as DNA, the CDR3 is TGCAGTGCACCAAAGGCGGGGGACTACGAGCAGTACGTC. It encodes CSAPKAGDYEQYV. The V gene is TRBV20-1, the J gene TRBJ2-7; TRBD2 matches 7 bases. Germline CDR1 DFQATT, CDR2 SNEGSKA (reference sequence). With V trimmed by 6 bases and J by 3 bases, 8 bases remained unmatched. The CDR3 has 13 amino acids.

The genes are TRBV29-1 and TRBJ1-1, with D tentatively TRBD1 (6 bases). The CDR3 is 14 amino acids. The germline V gene has CDR1 SQVTM and CDR2 ANQGSEA. The V gene lost 6 bases and the J gene lost 0 bases, with 14 bases spanning the gap. The CDR3 spells CSVAQGRLNTEAFF. The DNA of the CDR3 is TGCAGCGTGGCACAGGGTCGGTTGAACACTGAAGCTTTCTTT.

This sequence joins TRBV12-1 and TRBJ1-5. TRBV12-1 corresponds to a pseudogene. The CDR3 is 17 amino acids. The CDR3 DNA sequence: TGTGCCAGCAGCTTTGAAGGGTGTGCACTAGACAATCAGCCCCAGCATTTT. The encoded protein is CASSFEGCALDNQPQHF.

The chain is built from TRBV10-3 and TRBJ1-2, with a possible D match to TRBD1 (5 bases). CDR1 ENHRY and CDR2 SYGVKD come from the germline V gene. V shed 11 bases and J shed 8 bases, with 21 bases lying between them. The CDR3 length is 13 residues. CDR3 DNA: TGTGCCGCCTCTACGGGGGTCGCTGACGGCTACACCTTC. This translates into CAASTGVADGYTF.

The gene calls are TRBV12-3 or TRBV12-4 and TRBJ2-2; 10 nucleotides match TRBD2. With V trimmed by 6 bases and J by 3 bases, 4 bases remained unmatched. The CDR3 spans 15 residues. CDR3 sequence reads: CASRVAGGHTGELFF. CDR3 in DNA: TGTGCCAGCAGGGTAGCGGGGGGCCACACCGGGGAGCTGTTTTTT.

The rearrangement links TRBV20-1 to TRBJ1-5, with unresolved D. V lost 3 bases to trimming and J lost 2 bases, with 11 bases between them. Germline CDR1 is DFQATT and CDR2 is SNEGSKA (reference sequence). The CDR3 length is 14 residues. DNA for the CDR3: TGCAGTGCTAGCGGTTTAGTTGGCAATCAGCCCCAGCATTTT. Translated: CSASGLVGNQPQHF.

This clonotype was detected a few times. This chain connects TRBV7-2 to TRBJ1-6, with D possibly matching TRBD1 (5 bases). Germline CDR1 reads SGHTA; CDR2 reads FQGNSA. This CDR3 is built from 16 residues. The V end was cut by 3 bases, the J end by 6 bases, with 15 bases between. CDR3 in DNA: TGTGCCAGCAGCTTCCTACCCTTGGGGGGTAATTCACCCCTCCACTTT. Translating it yields CASSFLPLGGNSPLHF. Drawing the rest from reference TRBV7-2 and TRBJ1-6, the complete variable domain is GAGVSQSPSNKVTEKGKDVELRCDPISGHTALYWYRQSLGQGLEFLIYFQGNSAPDKSGLPSDRFSAERTGGSVSTLTIQRTQQEDSAVYLCASSFLPLGGNSPLHFGNGTRLTVT.

This clonotype appeared many times. This sequence joins TRBV14 and TRBJ1-1, with D possibly being TRBD1 (5 bases). CDR3 length: 15 residues. Germline CDR1 is SGHDN and CDR2 is FVKESK. V was pared by 1 base and J by 2 bases, with 11 bases between. CDR3 coding DNA: TGTGCCAGCAGCCAAGGGGGCGCCTTAAACACTGAAGCTTTCTTT. Translated, it gives CASSQGGALNTEAFF.

This rearrangement joins TRBV12-3 or TRBV12-4 to TRBJ2-3; a weak D match, TRBD2 (5 bases). This CDR3 contains 13 residues. V lost 4 bases to trimming and J lost 6 bases, with 11 bases between them. The CDR3 sequence: CASSSGPGDTQYF. The CDR3 coding sequence is TGTGCCAGCAGTTCCGGGCCGGGGGATACGCAGTATTTT.

The rearrangement uses TRBV10-2 and TRBJ2-7; maybe TRBD1 (5 bases). The germline V and J ends were trimmed by 6 bases and 6 bases, with 15 bases remaining between them. Germline V gives CDR1 WSHSY, CDR2 SAAADI. The length of the CDR3 is 13 residues. CDR3 in amino acids: CASRYPGMGEQYF. CDR3 DNA sequence: TGCGCCAGCAGGTACCCAGGGATGGGCGAGCAGTACTTC.